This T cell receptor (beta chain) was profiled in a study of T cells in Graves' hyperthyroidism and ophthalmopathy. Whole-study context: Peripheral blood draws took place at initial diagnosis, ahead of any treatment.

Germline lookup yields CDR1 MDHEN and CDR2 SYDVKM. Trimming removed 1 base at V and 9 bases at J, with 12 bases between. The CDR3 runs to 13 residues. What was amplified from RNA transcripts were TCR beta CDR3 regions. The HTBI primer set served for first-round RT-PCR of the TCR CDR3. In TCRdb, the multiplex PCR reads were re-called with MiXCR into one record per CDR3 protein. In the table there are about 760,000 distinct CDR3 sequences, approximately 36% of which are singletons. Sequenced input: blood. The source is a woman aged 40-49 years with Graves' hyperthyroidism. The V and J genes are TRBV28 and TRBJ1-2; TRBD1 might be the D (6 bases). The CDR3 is CASSLSRGGSYTF. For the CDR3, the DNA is TGTGCCAGCAGTTTATCCAGGGGCGGCAGCTACACCTTC.